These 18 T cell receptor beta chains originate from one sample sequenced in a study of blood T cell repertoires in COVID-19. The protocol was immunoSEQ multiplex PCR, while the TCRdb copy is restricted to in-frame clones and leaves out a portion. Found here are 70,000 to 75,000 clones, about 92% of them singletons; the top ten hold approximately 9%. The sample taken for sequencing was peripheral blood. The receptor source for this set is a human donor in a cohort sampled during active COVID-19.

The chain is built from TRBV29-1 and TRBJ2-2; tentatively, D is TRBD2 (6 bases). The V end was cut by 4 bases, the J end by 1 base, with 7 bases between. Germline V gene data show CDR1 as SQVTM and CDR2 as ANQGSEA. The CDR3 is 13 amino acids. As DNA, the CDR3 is TGCAGCGTTGGACTAGGGAACACCGGGGAGCTGTTTTTT. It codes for CSVGLGNTGELFF.

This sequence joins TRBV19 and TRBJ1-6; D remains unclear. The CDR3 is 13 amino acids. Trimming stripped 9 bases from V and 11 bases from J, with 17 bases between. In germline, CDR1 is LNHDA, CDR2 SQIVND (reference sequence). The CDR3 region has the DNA TGTGCCAGCGGAGGGAGTCTCTTTACACCCCTCCACTTT. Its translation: CASGGSLFTPLHF. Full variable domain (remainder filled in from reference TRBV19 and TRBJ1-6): DGGITQSPKYLFRKEGQNVTLSCEQNLNHDAMYWYRQDPGQGLRLIYYSQIVNDFQKGDIAEGYSVSREKKESFPLTVTSAQKNPTAFYLCASGGSLFTPLHFGNGTRLTVT.

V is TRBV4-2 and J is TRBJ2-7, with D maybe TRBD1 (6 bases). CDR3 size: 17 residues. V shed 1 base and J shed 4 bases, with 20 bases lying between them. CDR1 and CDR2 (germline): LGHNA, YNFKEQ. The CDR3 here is CASSQVGAGSLGYEQYF. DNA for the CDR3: TGTGCCAGCAGCCAAGTGGGGGCTGGATCCTTAGGATACGAGCAGTACTTC.

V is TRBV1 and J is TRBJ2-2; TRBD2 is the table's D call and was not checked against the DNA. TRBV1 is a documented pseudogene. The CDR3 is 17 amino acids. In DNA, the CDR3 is TGCACCAGCAGCCAAGAGCTAGCGGGAGAAAGCACCGGGGAGCTGTTTTTT. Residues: CTSSQELAGESTGELFF.

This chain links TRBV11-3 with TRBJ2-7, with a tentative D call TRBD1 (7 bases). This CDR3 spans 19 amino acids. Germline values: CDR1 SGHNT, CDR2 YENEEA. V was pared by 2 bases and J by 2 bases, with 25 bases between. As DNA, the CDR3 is TGTGCCAGCAGCTTACGGGCTAGCGTAGGTGGACAGGAGACCTACGAGCAGTACTTC. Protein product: CASSLRASVGGQETYEQYF.

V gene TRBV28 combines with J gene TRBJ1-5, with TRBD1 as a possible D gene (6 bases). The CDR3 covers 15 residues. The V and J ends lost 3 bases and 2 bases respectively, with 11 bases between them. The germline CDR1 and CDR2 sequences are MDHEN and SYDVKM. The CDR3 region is CASSLISGGNQPQHF. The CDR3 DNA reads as TGTGCCAGCAGTTTGATTTCAGGGGGCAATCAGCCCCAGCATTTT.

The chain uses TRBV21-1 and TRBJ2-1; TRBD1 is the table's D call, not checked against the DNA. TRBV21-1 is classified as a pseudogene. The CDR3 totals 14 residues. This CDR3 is CASRGQGEYNEQFF. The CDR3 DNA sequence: TGTGCCAGCAGAGGACAGGGGGAATACAATGAGCAGTTCTTC.

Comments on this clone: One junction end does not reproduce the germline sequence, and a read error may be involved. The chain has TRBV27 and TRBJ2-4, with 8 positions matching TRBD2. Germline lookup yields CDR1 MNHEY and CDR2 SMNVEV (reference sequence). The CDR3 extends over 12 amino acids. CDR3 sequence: CASSPQAGEALF. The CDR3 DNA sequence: TGTGCCAGCAGTCCTCAAGCGGGAGAGGCCCTCTTC.

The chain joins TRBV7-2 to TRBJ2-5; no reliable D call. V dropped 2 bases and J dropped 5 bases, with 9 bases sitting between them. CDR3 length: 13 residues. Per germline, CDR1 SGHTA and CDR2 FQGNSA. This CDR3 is CASSLTPRETQYF. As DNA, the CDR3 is TGTGCCAGCAGCTTAACCCCTCGGGAGACCCAGTACTTC.

Here the CDR3 reads CASSLDGGGQETQYF. In DNA form, the CDR3 reads TGCGCCAGCAGCTTGGATGGGGGAGGGCAAGAGACCCAGTACTTC. The chain has TRBV5-1 and TRBJ2-5; 7 bases align to TRBD2. The CDR3 has 15 amino acids. Trimming at V came to 0 bases and at J to 2 bases, leaving 4 bases not matched to a gene. Germline lookup yields CDR1 SGHRS and CDR2 YFSETQ.

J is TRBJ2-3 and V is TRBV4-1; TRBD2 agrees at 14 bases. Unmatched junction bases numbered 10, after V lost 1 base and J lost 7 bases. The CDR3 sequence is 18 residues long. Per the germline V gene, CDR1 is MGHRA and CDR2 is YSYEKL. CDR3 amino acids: CASSQVILTSGRANTQYF. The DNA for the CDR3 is TGCGCCAGCAGCCAAGTGATCCTGACTAGCGGGAGGGCAAATACGCAGTATTTT.

CDR3 in DNA: TGTGCCAGCAGCGTAATTAGCCTCACAGATACGCAGTATTTT. Encoded protein: CASSVISLTDTQYF. The V call is TRBV9, the J call TRBJ2-3; D ambiguous. The ends were cut back, 1 base at V and 2 bases at J, with 8 bases in the middle. The CDR3 runs to 14 residues. Germline V gene lookup returns CDR1 SGDLS and CDR2 YYNGEE.

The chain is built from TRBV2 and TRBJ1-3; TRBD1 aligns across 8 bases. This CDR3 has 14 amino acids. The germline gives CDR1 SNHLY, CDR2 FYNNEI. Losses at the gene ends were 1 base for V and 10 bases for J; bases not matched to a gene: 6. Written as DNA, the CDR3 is TGTGCCAGCAGTGAAGGTGGCAGGGGGCTTACCATATATTTT. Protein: CASSEGGRGLTIYF.

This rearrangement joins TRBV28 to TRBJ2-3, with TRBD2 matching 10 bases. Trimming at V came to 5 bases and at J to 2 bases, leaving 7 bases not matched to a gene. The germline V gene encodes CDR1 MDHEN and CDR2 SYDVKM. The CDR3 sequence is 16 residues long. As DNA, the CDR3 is TGTGCCAGCAGTCCTACTACTAGCGGGGTCACAGATACGCAGTATTTT. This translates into CASSPTTSGVTDTQYF.

Here the CDR3 DNA reads TGTGCCAGCAGCTACAAGGACAGGGAAAGTGGCTACACCTTC. Its protein is CASSYKDRESGYTF. V gene TRBV9 combines with J gene TRBJ1-2; 8 nucleotides agree with TRBD1. The V gene's germline CDR1 is SGDLS and CDR2 YYNGEE. J gave up 7 bases and V 4 bases, and 9 bases lay outside the gene matches. This CDR3 is 14 amino acids long.

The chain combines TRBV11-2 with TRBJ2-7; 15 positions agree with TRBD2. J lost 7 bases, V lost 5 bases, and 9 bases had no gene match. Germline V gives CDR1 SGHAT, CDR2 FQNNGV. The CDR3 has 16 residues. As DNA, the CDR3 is TGTGCCAGCAGCGGCGGAGGACTAGCGGGAGGGGGTGAGCAGTACTTC. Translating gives CASSGGGLAGGGEQYF.

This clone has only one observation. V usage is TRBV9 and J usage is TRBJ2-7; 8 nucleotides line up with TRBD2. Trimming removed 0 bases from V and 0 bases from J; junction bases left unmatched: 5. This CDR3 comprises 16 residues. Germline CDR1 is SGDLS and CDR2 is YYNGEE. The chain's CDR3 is CASSVAGGPSSYEQYF. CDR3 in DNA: TGTGCCAGCAGCGTAGCGGGAGGGCCCAGCTCCTACGAGCAGTACTTC. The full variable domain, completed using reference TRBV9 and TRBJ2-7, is DSGVTQTPKHLITATGQRVTLRCSPRSGDLSVYWYQQSLDQGLQFLIQYYNGEERAKGNILERFSAQQFPDLHSELNLSSLELGDSALYFCASSVAGGPSSYEQYFGPGTRLTVT.

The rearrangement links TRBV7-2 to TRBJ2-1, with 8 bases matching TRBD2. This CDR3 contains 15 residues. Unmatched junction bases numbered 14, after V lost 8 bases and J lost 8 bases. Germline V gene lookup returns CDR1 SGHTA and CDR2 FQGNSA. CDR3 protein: CASHSGGGSSHEQFF. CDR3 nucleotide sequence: TGTGCCAGCCATTCCGGGGGGGGAAGTTCTCATGAGCAGTTCTTC.